This note documents a single T cell receptor beta chain sequence. Antigen: not known. This entry belongs to a study of T cell responses to AZD1222 COVID-19 vaccine. V lost 1 base to trimming and J lost 3 bases, with 10 bases between them. Germline CDR1 LGHDT, CDR2 YNNKEL (reference sequence). This CDR3 is 15 amino acids long. Clones were sequenced by immunoSEQ multiplex PCR, and TCRdb holds only the in-frame ones, with some missing. The sample gives some 110,000 clones, 89% of which show up once; 4.2% is in the top ten. Whole-study findings and limits: Two doses of AZD1222 preceded a rise in Spike-specific TCR breadth and depth. Dominant at 160-218 and 743-854, vaccine-associated CD4 TCRs also spanned spike. The donor cohort was predominantly white British with a female majority, and clonal diversity may have been underestimated. Epitopes outside B.1.351 and B.1.1.7 mutated regions reportedly drew nearly half of spike TCRs.

The sample consisted of peripheral blood, taken on day 0 of AZD1222 vaccination. This TCR came from an adult in good health. This chain links TRBV3-1 (or the pseudogene TRBV3-2) with TRBJ2-1; D ambiguous. The CDR3 sequence: CASSQGLYFYNEQFF. CDR3 DNA: TGTGCCAGCAGCCAAGGTCTCTACTTCTACAATGAGCAGTTCTTC.